This TCR beta chain was recorded in a study of blood T cell repertoires in COVID-19. Study details: Researchers got acute and convalescent COVID-19 samples from the United States, Italy and Spain.

The V and J ends lost 5 bases and 6 bases, in that order; junction bases with no gene match: 12. The germline CDR1 and CDR2 sequences are LNHDA and SQIVND (reference sequence). The CDR3 is 15 amino acids. TCRdb's table, derived via immunoSEQ multiplex PCR, lists solely in-frame clones and lacks some. This table has 370,000 or so clones, around 87% appearing once. This sequence joins TRBV19 and TRBJ2-7; 8 bases line up with TRBD1. What was sequenced was PBMCs or T cells enriched from blood (not recorded which). The receptor comes from a man aged 25-45 years who had recovered from COVID-19. In DNA, the CDR3 is TGTGCCAGTAGTTTGGGGACAGGCGACCTGGGCGAGCAGTACTTC. Its translation: CASSLGTGDLGEQYF. The full variable domain, in which reference TRBV19 and TRBJ2-7 provide the parts outside the CDR3, is DGGITQSPKYLFRKEGQNVTLSCEQNLNHDAMYWYRQDPGQGLRLIYYSQIVNDFQKGDIAEGYSVSREKKESFPLTVTSAQKNPTAFYLCASSLGTGDLGEQYFGPGTRLTVT.